The 10 T cell receptor beta chains reported below all come from one sample, sequenced in a study of blood T cell repertoires in COVID-19. Clones were read by immunoSEQ multiplex PCR, and TCRdb kept only the in-frame ones, dropping some. The sample includes around 250,000 clones, 65% to 90% of them seen just once. The sequenced sample was peripheral blood. These receptors came from a man aged 45-60 years with active or convalescent COVID-19.

The V call is TRBV10-3, the J call TRBJ1-2, with D possibly matching TRBD1 (6 bases). The length of the CDR3 is 14 residues. V was cut by 5 bases and J by 1 base, with 11 bases left in between. The germline V gene encodes CDR1 ENHRY and CDR2 SYGVKD. CDR3 residues: CAISSDRSNYGYTF. CDR3 nucleotide sequence: TGTGCCATCAGTTCGGACAGAAGTAACTATGGCTACACCTTC.

Only one count was recorded for this clone. The chain recombines TRBV5-1 with TRBJ2-1; the match to TRBD2 covers 7 bases. The J segment lost 8 bases and the V segment lost 3 bases, leaving 14 bases of the junction unmatched. The CDR3 is 16 residues long. In germline, CDR1 is SGHRS, CDR2 YFSETQ. The CDR3 loop is CASSSPTGTTSHEQFF. The CDR3 DNA follows: TGCGCCAGCAGCTCCCCTACCGGGACTACTAGCCATGAGCAGTTCTTC.

This clone was observed a single time. The chain links TRBV16 to TRBJ2-2, with a tentative D call TRBD1 (5 bases). The CDR3 extends over 14 amino acids. Trimming pared 5 bases from V and 5 bases from J, leaving 12 bases between. The germline V gene has CDR1 KGHSY and CDR2 FQNENV. The CDR3 is CASSRAKGTGELFF. The DNA for the CDR3 is TGTGCCAGCAGCAGGGCCAAGGGGACCGGGGAGCTGTTTTTT.

This clone was observed once. The J gene is TRBJ1-3, the V gene TRBV4-1, with D hard to call. Trimming shortened V by 4 bases and J by 9 bases, and 16 bases separated the two germline ends. The CDR3 extends over 14 amino acids. Per germline, CDR1 MGHRA and CDR2 YSYEKL. The CDR3 region is CASSPLGQSGTIYF. In DNA form, the CDR3 reads TGCGCCAGCAGCCCCCTCGGTCAGTCGGGCACCATATATTTT.

The CDR3 sequence: CASSLDGSTGNIQYF. CDR3 nucleotide sequence: TGCGCCAGCAGCTTGGACGGGTCCACCGGGAACATTCAGTACTTC. The chain combines TRBV5-1 with TRBJ2-4; D not resolved. Trimming stripped 0 bases from V and 7 bases from J, with 14 bases between. The CDR3 length is 15 residues. Germline V gene sequence: CDR1 SGHRS, CDR2 YFSETQ.

The CDR3 sequence is CASSSLRGSQETQYF. The CDR3 coding sequence is TGTGCCAGCAGCTCCCTCCGCGGGAGCCAAGAGACCCAGTACTTC. This chain links TRBV11-2 with TRBJ2-5; TRBD2 aligns across 7 bases. Losses at the gene ends were 4 bases for V and 1 base for J; bases not matched to a gene: 6. This CDR3 contains 15 residues. Germline values: CDR1 SGHAT, CDR2 FQNNGV.

The rearrangement joins TRBV2 to TRBJ1-6; TRBD1 matches 9 bases. This CDR3 has 15 residues. The trim removed 8 bases at V and 5 bases at J, leaving 7 bases unmatched. Germline V lookup: CDR1 SNHLY, CDR2 FYNNEI. As DNA, the CDR3 is TGTGCCAGCCAGAGACAGGGGGAGAATAATTCACCCCTCCACTTT. Translation gives CASQRQGENNSPLHF.

V gene TRBV7-2 combines with J gene TRBJ2-1; 14 bases line up with TRBD2. The CDR3 extends over 17 amino acids. Germline CDR1 SGHTA, CDR2 FQGNSA. The J segment lost 9 bases and the V segment lost 5 bases, leaving 12 bases of the junction unmatched. CDR3 region: CASSRRGTSGSPGEQFF. In nucleotides, the CDR3 is TGTGCCAGCAGCCGTAGAGGGACTAGCGGGAGCCCCGGTGAGCAGTTCTTC.

The chain couples TRBV6-5 to TRBJ1-4; 9 bases are a match to TRBD1. The junction had 7 bases not matched to a gene; V was cut back by 3 bases and J by 8 bases. The CDR3 extends over 15 amino acids. Germline-derived CDR1 and CDR2 are MNHEY and SVGAGI. CDR3 residues: CASSYSGTGREKLFF. DNA for the CDR3: TGTGCCAGCAGTTATTCAGGGACAGGGCGAGAAAAACTGTTTTTT.

The genes are TRBV7-9 and TRBJ1-2, with D possibly matching TRBD1 (5 bases). Trimming took off 3 bases at V and 8 bases at J, with 13 bases between the two ends. The CDR3 runs 13 residues. Germline V gives CDR1 SEHNR, CDR2 FQNEAQ (reference sequence). CDR3 sequence: CASSLSGGEGYTF. The CDR3, as DNA: TGTGCCAGCAGCTTGTCGGGAGGGGAAGGCTACACCTTC.